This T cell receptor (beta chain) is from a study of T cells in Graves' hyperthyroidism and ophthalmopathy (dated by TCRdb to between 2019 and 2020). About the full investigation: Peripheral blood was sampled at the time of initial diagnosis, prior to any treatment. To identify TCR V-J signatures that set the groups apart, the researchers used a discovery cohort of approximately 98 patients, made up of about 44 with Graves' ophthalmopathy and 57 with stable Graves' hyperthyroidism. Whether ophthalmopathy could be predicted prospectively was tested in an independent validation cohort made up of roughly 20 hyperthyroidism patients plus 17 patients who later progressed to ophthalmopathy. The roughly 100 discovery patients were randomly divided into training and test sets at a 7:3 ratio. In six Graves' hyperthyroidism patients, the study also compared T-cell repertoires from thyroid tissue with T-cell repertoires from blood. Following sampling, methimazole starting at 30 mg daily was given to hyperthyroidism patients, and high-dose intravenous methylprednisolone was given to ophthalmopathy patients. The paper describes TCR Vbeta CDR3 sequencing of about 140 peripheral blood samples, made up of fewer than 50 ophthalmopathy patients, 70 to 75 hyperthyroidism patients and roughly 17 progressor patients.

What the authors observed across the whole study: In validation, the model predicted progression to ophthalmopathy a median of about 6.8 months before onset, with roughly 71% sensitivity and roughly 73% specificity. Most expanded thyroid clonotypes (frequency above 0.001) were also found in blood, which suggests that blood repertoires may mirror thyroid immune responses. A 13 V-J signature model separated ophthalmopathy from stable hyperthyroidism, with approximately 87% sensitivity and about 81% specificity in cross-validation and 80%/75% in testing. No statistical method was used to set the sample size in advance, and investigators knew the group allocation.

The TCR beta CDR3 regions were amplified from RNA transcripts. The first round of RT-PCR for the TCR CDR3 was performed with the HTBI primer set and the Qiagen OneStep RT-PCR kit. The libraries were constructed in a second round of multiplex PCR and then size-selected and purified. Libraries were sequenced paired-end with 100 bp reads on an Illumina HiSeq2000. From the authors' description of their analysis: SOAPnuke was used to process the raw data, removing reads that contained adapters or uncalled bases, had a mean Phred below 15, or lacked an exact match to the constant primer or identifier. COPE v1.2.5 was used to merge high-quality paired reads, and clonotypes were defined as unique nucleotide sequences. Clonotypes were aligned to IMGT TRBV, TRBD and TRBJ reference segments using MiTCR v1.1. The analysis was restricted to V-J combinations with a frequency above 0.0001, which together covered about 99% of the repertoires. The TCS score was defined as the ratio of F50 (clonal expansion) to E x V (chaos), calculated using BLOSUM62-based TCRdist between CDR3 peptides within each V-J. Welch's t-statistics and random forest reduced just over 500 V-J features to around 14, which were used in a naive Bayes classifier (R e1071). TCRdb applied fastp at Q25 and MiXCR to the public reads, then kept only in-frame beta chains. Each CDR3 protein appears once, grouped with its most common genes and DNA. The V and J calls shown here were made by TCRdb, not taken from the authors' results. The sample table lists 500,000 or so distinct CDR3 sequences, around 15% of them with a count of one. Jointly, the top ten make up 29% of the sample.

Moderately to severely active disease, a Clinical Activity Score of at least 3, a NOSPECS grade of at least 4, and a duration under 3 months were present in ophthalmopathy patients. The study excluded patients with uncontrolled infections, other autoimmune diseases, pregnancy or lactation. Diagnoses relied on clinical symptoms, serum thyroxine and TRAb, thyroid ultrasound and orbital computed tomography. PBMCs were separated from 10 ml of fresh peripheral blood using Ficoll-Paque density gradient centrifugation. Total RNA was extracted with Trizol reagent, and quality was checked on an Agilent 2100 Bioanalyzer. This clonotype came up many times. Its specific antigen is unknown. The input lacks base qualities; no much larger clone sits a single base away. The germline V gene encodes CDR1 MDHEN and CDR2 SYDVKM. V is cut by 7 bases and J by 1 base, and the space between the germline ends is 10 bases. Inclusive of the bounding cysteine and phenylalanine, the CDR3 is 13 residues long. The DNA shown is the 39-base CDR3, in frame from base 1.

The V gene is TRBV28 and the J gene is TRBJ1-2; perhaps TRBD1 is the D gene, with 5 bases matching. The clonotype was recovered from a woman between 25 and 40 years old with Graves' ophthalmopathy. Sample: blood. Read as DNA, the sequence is TGTGCCAGCACCGACAGCGTTAACTATGGCTACACCTTC. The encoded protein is CASTDSVNYGYTF.